Listed below are T cell receptor beta chains from one sample, sequenced in a study of cytotoxic CD8 clonotypes in ibrutinib-treated CLL. TCRdb keeps only in-frame clones here, not all; method: immunoSEQ multiplex PCR. The sample comprises under 200,000 clones, roughly 86% of which are singletons, and about 2% rests with the top ten. Sequences were derived from PBMCs, sampled after 12 months of ibrutinib treatment. The receptors originated from a human donor with chronic lymphocytic leukemia. Both conserved end residues are trimmed from each CDR3. Rows may omit the clone size; those that give it use once, few, many or a size class.

clone_size j_call v_call cdr3_aa
- TRBJ2-3 TRBV5-1 ASSVVGTGSTDTQY
few TRBJ1-2 TRBV7-2 ASSLGNRRGYT
once TRBJ2-1 TRBV7-3 ASSSSSYNEQF
once TRBJ2-7 TRBV7-2 ASSFPGRAYEQY
- TRBJ1-2 TRBV19 ASSPGRTGDEYNYGYT
once TRBJ2-7 TRBV5-4 ASSRRDRGWEQY
- TRBJ2-1 TRBV28 ASRGQEYNEQF
few TRBJ2-2 TRBV7-2 ASSLAGISNTGELF
- TRBJ1-2 TRBV6-5 ASSSLTDNYGYT
- TRBJ2-5 TRBV11-2 ASSLDVHPETQY
- TRBJ2-5 TRBV29-1 SVVIGAFTQETQY
- TRBJ1-5 TRBV28 ASSFGLLGSYQPQH
- TRBJ1-1 TRBV7-9 ASSLAGSLNTEAF
- TRBJ2-5 TRBV2 ASSGTGGETQY
- TRBJ2-1 TRBV10-3 AISESRTSGGFNEQF
- TRBJ2-1 TRBV12-5 ASGPDGGALNEQF
- TRBJ1-5 TRBV4-1 ASSQFRGDTSNQPQH
- TRBJ2-3 TRBV7-3 ASSLQGGDTQY
few TRBJ1-1 TRBV11-2 ASSTRAVGKDRGRTEAF
many TRBJ2-7 TRBV6-5 ASSYSTSSYEQY
- TRBJ2-5 TRBV7-2 ASSLALVAMVETQY
- TRBJ1-1 TRBV19 ASRQADTEAF
- TRBJ1-1 TRBV5-8 ASSSGQADTEAF
few TRBJ2-7 TRBV5-1 ASSLEDRTYEQY
- TRBJ2-1 TRBV27 ASLITSGRHNEQF
- TRBJ1-6 TRBV4-1 ASSQVPGSTYYNSPLH
once TRBJ2-7 TRBV28 ASRSHGYEQY
- TRBJ2-5 TRBV4-2 ASSQEKGSETQY
- TRBJ2-1 TRBV6-5 ASSYSLAGEQF
- TRBJ1-4 TRBV4-3 ASSRQAVNEKLF
- TRBJ2-3 TRBV9 ASSVGKGAGNTDTQY
- TRBJ2-3 TRBV6-6 ASRPRSGADTQY
- TRBJ2-7 TRBV4-2 ASSQGDRGGGEQY
- TRBJ1-5 TRBV5-1 ASSMTGDSNQPQH
- TRBJ2-7 TRBV7-9 ASSPEKILRREQY
- TRBJ1-1 TRBV19 ASSIDGTAEAF
- TRBJ2-1 TRBV20-1 SAVPQNEQF
- TRBJ2-2 TRBV5-4 ASSAGGASPGELF
- TRBJ2-2 TRBV5-4 ASSWTERRTGELF
- TRBJ2-7 TRBV7-5 VRSSGNGYEQY
once TRBJ2-1 TRBV4-1 ASSQTGQGAGEQF
once TRBJ2-1 TRBV4-1 ASSFRTSGEREQF
- TRBJ1-2 TRBV4-2 ASSLGGRGIY
- TRBJ1-5 TRBV6-1 ASSRDRATQPQH
- TRBJ2-1 TRBV11-3 ASSSQGNEQF
few TRBJ2-2 TRBV11-2 ASRPTSVGELF
few TRBJ1-5 TRBV28 ASSTLRSGMGQPQH
- TRBJ1-6 TRBV10-1 AIAPGGGARPGTPLH
- TRBJ2-1 TRBV5-8 ASTLSGRNSNEQF
- TRBJ2-2 TRBV29-1 SVGGWNTGELF
once TRBJ2-4 TRBV15 ATSRASAGASQNIQY
- TRBJ1-1 TRBV5-6 ASSLATVNTEAF
- TRBJ2-1 TRBV27 ASSASGNEQF
- TRBJ2-2 TRBV4-2 ASKRQGDVGELF
- TRBJ1-1 TRBV27 ASSSYRGPNTEAF